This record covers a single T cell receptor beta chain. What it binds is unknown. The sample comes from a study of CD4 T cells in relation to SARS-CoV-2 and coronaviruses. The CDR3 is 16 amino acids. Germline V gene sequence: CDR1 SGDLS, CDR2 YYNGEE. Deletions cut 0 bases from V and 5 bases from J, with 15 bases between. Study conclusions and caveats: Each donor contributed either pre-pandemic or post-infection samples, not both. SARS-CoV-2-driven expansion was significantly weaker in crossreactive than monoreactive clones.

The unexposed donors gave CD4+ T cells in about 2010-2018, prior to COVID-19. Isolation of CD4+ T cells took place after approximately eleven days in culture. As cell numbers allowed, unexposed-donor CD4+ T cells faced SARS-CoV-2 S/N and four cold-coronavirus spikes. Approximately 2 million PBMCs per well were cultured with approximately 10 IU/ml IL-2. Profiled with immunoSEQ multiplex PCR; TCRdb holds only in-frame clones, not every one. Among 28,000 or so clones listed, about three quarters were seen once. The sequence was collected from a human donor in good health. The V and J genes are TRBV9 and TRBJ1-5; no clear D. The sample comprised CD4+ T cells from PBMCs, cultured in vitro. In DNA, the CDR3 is TGTGCCAGCAGCGTAGGGAGACACCGCTTAGATCAGCCCCAGCATTTT. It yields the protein CASSVGRHRLDQPQHF.